This TCR beta chain is from a study of blood T cell repertoires in COVID-19. Overall study context: Acute and convalescent COVID-19 samples came from the United States, Italy and Spain. PBMCs, B-cell-depleted T cells, or T cells provided the cDNA or gDNA that made up the material.

Per the study methods: Counts of nucleated cells, estimated from reference gene primer amplification, were obtained. TCRdb keeps only in-frame clones here, not all; method: immunoSEQ multiplex PCR. The DNA was the basis for D and trimming; V, J and clone size are from that table. The data contain 78,000 or so clones, approximately 86% of them singletons. Germline CDR1 and CDR2: SGHKS and YYEKEE (reference sequence). This CDR3 spans 14 amino acids. The J segment lost 7 bases and the V segment lost 4 bases, leaving 6 bases of the junction unmatched. V gene TRBV5-5 combines with J gene TRBJ2-2; 8 bases are a match to TRBD1. The source of this sequence is a man between 50 and 59 years old with active or convalescent COVID-19. Sequencing used peripheral blood. In DNA, the CDR3 is TGTGCCAGCAGCCAGGACAGGGTGGTCGGGGAGCTGTTTTTT. It translates to CASSQDRVVGELFF. Based on the CDR3 plus reference TRBV5-5 and TRBJ2-2, the full variable domain is DAGVTQSPTHLIKTRGQQVTLRCSPISGHKSVSWYQQVLGQGPQFIFQYYEKEERGRGNFPDRFSARQFPNYSSELNVNALLLGDSALYLCASSQDRVVGELFFGEGSRLTVL.